The rows below give T cell receptor beta chains drawn from one sample of a study of blood T cell repertoires in COVID-19. Here immunoSEQ multiplex PCR was the method, and the copy in TCRdb shows in-frame clones only, minus some. Altogether a few hundred thousand clones are present, roughly 80% being singletons, with the ten largest covering around 5.4%. Material for sequencing was peripheral blood. These receptors were taken from a human donor in a cohort sampled during active COVID-19. The CDR3 runs from the conserved cysteine through the conserved F or W. Each record gives: V gene, CDR3 length, J gene, clone size, D gene, CDR3 protein, CDR3 DNA. The D gene is left open where the match is weak. Not every row has a clone size; where given, it reads once, few, many or a size class.

v_call: TRBV27; cdr3_length: 15; j_call: TRBJ2-7; clone_size: .; d_call: .; cdr3_aa: CASSPRSWSSYEQYF; cdr3_nt: TGTGCCAGCAGTCCCCGGTCATGGAGCTCCTACGAGCAGTACTTC
v_call: TRBV6-1; cdr3_length: 13; j_call: TRBJ2-7; clone_size: few; d_call: TRBD2; cdr3_aa: CASSEAGGWEQYF; cdr3_nt: TGTGCCAGCAGTGAAGCGGGGGGGTGGGAGCAGTACTTC
v_call: TRBV28; cdr3_length: 14; j_call: TRBJ2-7; clone_size: .; d_call: .; cdr3_aa: CASSLGGASYEQYF; cdr3_nt: TGTGCCAGCAGTTTGGGGGGGGCGTCCTACGAGCAGTACTTC
v_call: TRBV3-1/TRBV3-2; cdr3_length: 17; j_call: TRBJ1-3; clone_size: .; d_call: TRBD1; cdr3_aa: CASSQRTGDVFRHTIYF; cdr3_nt: TGTGCCAGCAGCCAACGGACAGGGGATGTTTTTCGGCACACCATATATTTT
v_call: TRBV3-1/TRBV3-2; cdr3_length: 16; j_call: TRBJ2-3; clone_size: .; d_call: .; cdr3_aa: CASSQIAEGTADTQYF; cdr3_nt: TGTGCCAGCAGCCAGATAGCGGAAGGAACGGCAGATACGCAGTATTTT
v_call: TRBV19; cdr3_length: 15; j_call: TRBJ2-7; clone_size: .; d_call: TRBD2; cdr3_aa: CASRASGASSYEQYF; cdr3_nt: TGTGCCAGTAGGGCTAGCGGGGCGAGCTCCTACGAGCAGTACTTC
v_call: TRBV4-3; cdr3_length: 14; j_call: TRBJ2-3; clone_size: .; d_call: .; cdr3_aa: CASSPGQTPDTQYF; cdr3_nt: TGCGCCAGCAGTCCGGGACAAACCCCAGATACGCAGTATTTT
v_call: TRBV9; cdr3_length: 17; j_call: TRBJ2-7; clone_size: once; d_call: TRBD2; cdr3_aa: CARSVEGGLAGFYEQYF; cdr3_nt: TGCGCCCGCAGCGTCGAGGGGGGGCTAGCGGGGTTCTACGAGCAGTACTTC
v_call: TRBV27; cdr3_length: 14; j_call: TRBJ2-7; clone_size: .; d_call: TRBD1; cdr3_aa: CASGDRGRSYEQYF; cdr3_nt: TGTGCCAGCGGAGACAGGGGACGGTCCTACGAGCAGTACTTC
v_call: TRBV19; cdr3_length: 17; j_call: TRBJ2-2; clone_size: .; d_call: TRBD2; cdr3_aa: CASCWTSGRAIAGELFF; cdr3_nt: TGTGCCAGTTGTTGGACTAGCGGGAGGGCAATCGCCGGGGAGCTGTTTTTT
v_call: TRBV11-2; cdr3_length: 16; j_call: TRBJ1-3; clone_size: .; d_call: TRBD1; cdr3_aa: CASSPRGSLGGNTIYF; cdr3_nt: TGTGCCAGCAGCCCCAGGGGGTCCTTGGGCGGAAACACCATATATTTT
v_call: TRBV28; cdr3_length: 15; j_call: TRBJ1-6; clone_size: .; d_call: .; cdr3_aa: CASSSDSVPDSPLHF; cdr3_nt: TGTGCCAGCAGTTCTGACTCGGTCCCCGATTCACCCCTCCACTTT
v_call: TRBV27; cdr3_length: 14; j_call: TRBJ1-5; clone_size: .; d_call: TRBD1; cdr3_aa: CASGTGGVNQPQHF; cdr3_nt: TGTGCCAGCGGAACAGGGGGGGTCAATCAGCCCCAGCATTTT
v_call: TRBV27; cdr3_length: 14; j_call: TRBJ2-5; clone_size: .; d_call: .; cdr3_aa: CASSERAHQETQYF; cdr3_nt: TGTGCCAGCAGTGAGCGGGCCCACCAAGAGACCCAGTACTTC
v_call: TRBV10-3; cdr3_length: 14; j_call: TRBJ1-2; clone_size: .; d_call: TRBD1; cdr3_aa: CAISRTRDRDGYTF; cdr3_nt: TGTGCCATCAGTAGAACTAGGGACAGGGACGGCTACACCTTC
v_call: TRBV7-2; cdr3_length: 16; j_call: TRBJ2-7; clone_size: .; d_call: TRBD2; cdr3_aa: CASSLVGTSGLYEQYF; cdr3_nt: TGTGCCAGCAGCTTAGTCGGGACTAGCGGTCTCTACGAGCAGTACTTC
v_call: TRBV28; cdr3_length: 15; j_call: TRBJ2-7; clone_size: .; d_call: TRBD1; cdr3_aa: CASSFPRGRLGEQYF; cdr3_nt: TGTGCCAGCAGTTTTCCCAGGGGGCGTCTGGGCGAGCAGTACTTC
v_call: TRBV5-4; cdr3_length: 15; j_call: TRBJ2-7; clone_size: .; d_call: .; cdr3_aa: CASSTTSRSSYEQYF; cdr3_nt: TGTGCCAGCAGCACTACGAGCCGGAGTAGCTACGAGCAGTACTTC
v_call: TRBV19; cdr3_length: 15; j_call: TRBJ2-5; clone_size: .; d_call: .; cdr3_aa: CASRAPRARKETQYF; cdr3_nt: TGTGCCAGTAGAGCCCCTAGAGCGAGGAAAGAGACCCAGTACTTC
v_call: TRBV6-5; cdr3_length: 15; j_call: TRBJ2-7; clone_size: .; d_call: .; cdr3_aa: CASDRLGTPSYEQYF; cdr3_nt: TGTGCCAGCGATCGATTGGGCACACCGTCCTACGAGCAGTACTTC
v_call: TRBV30; cdr3_length: 13; j_call: TRBJ2-1; clone_size: once; d_call: .; cdr3_aa: CAWSTQRYNEQFF; cdr3_nt: TGTGCCTGGAGTACTCAACGTTACAATGAGCAGTTCTTC
v_call: TRBV2; cdr3_length: 14; j_call: TRBJ2-1; clone_size: .; d_call: TRBD2; cdr3_aa: CASSFPSGRGEQFF; cdr3_nt: TGTGCCAGCAGTTTCCCTAGCGGGAGGGGTGAGCAGTTCTTC
v_call: TRBV27; cdr3_length: 14; j_call: TRBJ2-5; clone_size: once; d_call: TRBD2; cdr3_aa: CASSERGILETQYF; cdr3_nt: TGTGCCAGCAGTGAGCGGGGTATTTTGGAGACCCAGTACTTC
v_call: TRBV28; cdr3_length: 17; j_call: TRBJ1-2; clone_size: .; d_call: TRBD1; cdr3_aa: CASSSGEGTGLFYGYTF; cdr3_nt: TGTGCCAGCAGTTCGGGCGAGGGGACAGGGCTTTTCTATGGCTACACCTTC
v_call: TRBV5-6; cdr3_length: 17; j_call: TRBJ2-4; clone_size: .; d_call: TRBD1; cdr3_aa: CASTLLGQGGAKNIQYF; cdr3_nt: TGTGCCAGCACACTCCTGGGACAGGGGGGGGCCAAAAACATTCAGTACTTC
v_call: TRBV30; cdr3_length: 16; j_call: TRBJ1-1; clone_size: .; d_call: TRBD1; cdr3_aa: CAWSFRDRGRPSEAFF; cdr3_nt: TGTGCCTGGAGTTTTAGGGACAGGGGGCGCCCATCTGAAGCTTTCTTT
v_call: TRBV10-1; cdr3_length: 18; j_call: TRBJ1-1; clone_size: .; d_call: TRBD1; cdr3_aa: CASSEGGHRGPMNTEAFF; cdr3_nt: TGCGCCAGCAGTGAGGGGGGGCACAGGGGCCCTATGAACACTGAAGCTTTCTTT
v_call: TRBV5-6; cdr3_length: 18; j_call: TRBJ2-7; clone_size: .; d_call: TRBD2; cdr3_aa: CASSLPGLAGGPSGEQYF; cdr3_nt: TGTGCCAGCAGCTTGCCGGGACTAGCGGGAGGGCCTTCAGGCGAGCAGTACTTC
v_call: TRBV18; cdr3_length: 16; j_call: TRBJ1-5; clone_size: .; d_call: TRBD1; cdr3_aa: CASSPIGTGSNQPQHF; cdr3_nt: TGTGCCAGCTCACCAATAGGGACAGGGAGCAATCAGCCCCAGCATTTT
v_call: TRBV10-3; cdr3_length: 16; j_call: TRBJ2-6; clone_size: .; d_call: TRBD1; cdr3_aa: CAISTGGMAGANVLTF; cdr3_nt: TGTGCCATCAGTACAGGGGGAATGGCTGGGGCCAACGTCCTGACTTTC
v_call: TRBV6-2/TRBV6-3; cdr3_length: 17; j_call: TRBJ2-7; clone_size: once; d_call: TRBD2; cdr3_aa: CASSTPSDSGRLWEQYF; cdr3_nt: TGTGCCAGCAGTACCCCGTCCGATAGCGGGAGGTTGTGGGAGCAGTACTTC
v_call: TRBV28; cdr3_length: 17; j_call: TRBJ1-2; clone_size: .; d_call: TRBD1; cdr3_aa: CASSLTGQEGKIKGYTF; cdr3_nt: TGTGCCAGCAGTTTAACGGGACAGGAGGGCAAAATTAAGGGCTACACCTTC
v_call: TRBV12-3/TRBV12-4; cdr3_length: 12; j_call: TRBJ1-5; clone_size: .; d_call: .; cdr3_aa: CASAGDNQPQHF; cdr3_nt: TGTGCCAGCGCAGGGGATAATCAGCCCCAGCATTTT
v_call: TRBV2; cdr3_length: 13; j_call: TRBJ1-2; clone_size: .; d_call: .; cdr3_aa: CASSVEPSGGYTF; cdr3_nt: TGTGCCAGCAGTGTCGAGCCTTCGGGGGGCTACACCTTC
v_call: TRBV9; cdr3_length: 16; j_call: TRBJ2-7; clone_size: .; d_call: .; cdr3_aa: CASSVEGRTNLIEQYF; cdr3_nt: TGTGCCAGCAGCGTAGAGGGGCGGACTAACTTAATCGAGCAGTACTTC
v_call: TRBV27; cdr3_length: 15; j_call: TRBJ2-7; clone_size: .; d_call: TRBD2; cdr3_aa: CASSPGTSGSYEQYF; cdr3_nt: TGTGCCAGCAGTCCAGGGACTAGCGGGAGCTACGAGCAGTACTTC
v_call: TRBV28; cdr3_length: 13; j_call: TRBJ1-1; clone_size: .; d_call: .; cdr3_aa: CASSRGFGTEAFF; cdr3_nt: TGTGCCAGCAGTAGGGGTTTTGGGACTGAAGCTTTCTTT
v_call: TRBV4-3; cdr3_length: 15; j_call: TRBJ2-3; clone_size: .; d_call: TRBD2; cdr3_aa: CASSQALAGGYTQYF; cdr3_nt: TGCGCCAGCAGCCAAGCGCTAGCGGGAGGGTATACGCAGTATTTT
v_call: TRBV7-3; cdr3_length: 17; j_call: TRBJ1-2; clone_size: .; d_call: TRBD1; cdr3_aa: CASSPTPGQGFIGGYTF; cdr3_nt: TGTGCCAGCAGTCCAACCCCGGGACAGGGTTTTATTGGTGGCTACACCTTC
v_call: TRBV5-1; cdr3_length: 15; j_call: TRBJ1-2; clone_size: .; d_call: TRBD1; cdr3_aa: CASSHYGTGENGYTF; cdr3_nt: TGCGCCAGCAGTCACTACGGGACAGGAGAGAATGGCTACACCTTC
v_call: TRBV28; cdr3_length: 18; j_call: TRBJ2-5; clone_size: .; d_call: TRBD2; cdr3_aa: CASSLRASGRRGGETQYF; cdr3_nt: TGTGCCAGCAGTTTACGGGCTAGCGGGAGACGGGGGGGAGAGACCCAGTACTTC
v_call: TRBV15; cdr3_length: 14; j_call: TRBJ1-2; clone_size: .; d_call: .; cdr3_aa: CATSRGQGFRGYTF; cdr3_nt: TGTGCCACCAGCAGAGGGCAGGGGTTCAGGGGCTACACCTTC
v_call: TRBV4-3; cdr3_length: 15; j_call: TRBJ2-7; clone_size: .; d_call: .; cdr3_aa: CASSQAAGSSYEQYF; cdr3_nt: TGCGCCAGCAGCCAAGCCGCTGGGAGCTCCTACGAGCAGTACTTC
v_call: TRBV6-2/TRBV6-3; cdr3_length: 13; j_call: TRBJ2-1; clone_size: .; d_call: TRBD1; cdr3_aa: CASSGQAYNEQFF; cdr3_nt: TGTGCCAGCAGTGGACAGGCGTACAATGAGCAGTTCTTC